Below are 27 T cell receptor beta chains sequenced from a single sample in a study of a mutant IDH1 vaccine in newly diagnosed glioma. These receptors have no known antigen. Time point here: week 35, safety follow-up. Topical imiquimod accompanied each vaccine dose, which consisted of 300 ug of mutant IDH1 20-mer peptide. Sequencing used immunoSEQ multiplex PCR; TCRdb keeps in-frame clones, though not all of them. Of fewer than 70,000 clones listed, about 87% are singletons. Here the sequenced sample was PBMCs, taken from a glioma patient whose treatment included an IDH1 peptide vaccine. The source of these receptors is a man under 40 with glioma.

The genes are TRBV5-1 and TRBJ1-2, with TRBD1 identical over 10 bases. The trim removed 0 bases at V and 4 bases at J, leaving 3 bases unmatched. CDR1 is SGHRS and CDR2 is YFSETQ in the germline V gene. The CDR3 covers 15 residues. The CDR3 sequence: CASSLGQGAVYGYTF. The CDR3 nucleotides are TGCGCCAGCAGCTTGGGACAGGGGGCGGTCTATGGCTACACCTTC.

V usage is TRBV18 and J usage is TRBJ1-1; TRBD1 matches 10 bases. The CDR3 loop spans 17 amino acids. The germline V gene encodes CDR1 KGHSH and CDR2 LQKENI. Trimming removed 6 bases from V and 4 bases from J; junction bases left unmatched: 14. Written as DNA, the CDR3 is TGTGCCAGCTCGGGGCGAGACAGGGGGCTGGGGGTCACTGAAGCTTTCTTT. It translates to CASSGRDRGLGVTEAFF.

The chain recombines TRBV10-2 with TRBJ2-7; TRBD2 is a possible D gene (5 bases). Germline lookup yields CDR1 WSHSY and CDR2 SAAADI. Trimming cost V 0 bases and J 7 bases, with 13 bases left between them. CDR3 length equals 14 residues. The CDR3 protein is CASSESTIWEEQYF. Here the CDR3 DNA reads TGCGCCAGCAGTGAGTCGACTATCTGGGAGGAGCAGTACTTC.

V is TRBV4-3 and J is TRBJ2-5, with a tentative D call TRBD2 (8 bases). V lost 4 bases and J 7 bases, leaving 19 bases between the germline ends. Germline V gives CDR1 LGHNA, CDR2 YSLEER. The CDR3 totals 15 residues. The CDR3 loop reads CASSLLGQAGGTQYF. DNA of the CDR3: TGCGCCAGCAGCCTTCTTGGACAGGCGGGGGGGACCCAGTACTTC.

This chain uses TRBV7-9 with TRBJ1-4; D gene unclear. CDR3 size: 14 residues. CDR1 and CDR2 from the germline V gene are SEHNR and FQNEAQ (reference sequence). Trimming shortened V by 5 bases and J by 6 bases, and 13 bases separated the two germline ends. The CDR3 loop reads CASSLRTADEKLFF. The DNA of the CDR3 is TGTGCCAGCAGCCTAAGGACTGCCGATGAAAAACTGTTTTTT. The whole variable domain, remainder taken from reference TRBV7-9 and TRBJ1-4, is DTGVSQNPRHKITKRGQNVTFRCDPISEHNRLYWYRQTLGQGPEFLTYFQNEAQLEKSRLLSDRFSAERPKGSFSTLEIQRTEQGDSAMYLCASSLRTADEKLFFGSGTQLSVL.

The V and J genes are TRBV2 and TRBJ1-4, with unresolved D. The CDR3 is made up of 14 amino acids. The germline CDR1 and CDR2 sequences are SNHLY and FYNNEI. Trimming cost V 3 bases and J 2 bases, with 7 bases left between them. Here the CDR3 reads CASSEGLTNEKLFF. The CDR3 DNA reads TGTGCCAGCAGTGAGGGATTGACTAATGAAAAACTGTTTTTT.

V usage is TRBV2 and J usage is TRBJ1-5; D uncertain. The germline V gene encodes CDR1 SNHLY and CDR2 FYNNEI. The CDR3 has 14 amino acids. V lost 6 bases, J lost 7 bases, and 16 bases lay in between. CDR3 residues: CASSSPVESQPQHF. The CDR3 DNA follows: TGTGCCAGCAGCTCCCCTGTCGAATCCCAGCCCCAGCATTTT. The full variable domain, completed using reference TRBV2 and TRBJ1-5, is EPEVTQTPSHQVTQMGQEVILRCVPISNHLYFYWYRQILGQKVEFLVSFYNNEISEKSEIFDDQFSVERPDGSNFTLKIRSTKLEDSAMYFCASSSPVESQPQHFGDGTRLSIL.

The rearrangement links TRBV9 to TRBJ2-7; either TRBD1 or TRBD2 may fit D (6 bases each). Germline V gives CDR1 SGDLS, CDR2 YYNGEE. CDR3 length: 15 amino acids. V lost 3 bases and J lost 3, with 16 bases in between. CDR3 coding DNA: TGTGCCAGCAGCGGGGAGACGGGGGCATTCTACGAGCAGTACTTC. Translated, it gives CASSGETGAFYEQYF.

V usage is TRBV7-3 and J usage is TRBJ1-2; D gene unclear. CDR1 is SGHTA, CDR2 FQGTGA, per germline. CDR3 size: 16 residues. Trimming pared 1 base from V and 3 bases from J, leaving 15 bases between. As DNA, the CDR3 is TGTGCCAGCAGCTTAATTCGGGCTTACAGAGACTATGGCTACACCTTC. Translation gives CASSLIRAYRDYGYTF. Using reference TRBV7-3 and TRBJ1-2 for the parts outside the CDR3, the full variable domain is GAGVSQTPSNKVTEKGKYVELRCDPISGHTALYWYRQSLGQGPEFLIYFQGTGAADDSGLPNDRFFAVRPEGSVSTLKIQRTERGDSAVYLCASSLIRAYRDYGYTFGSGTRLTVV.

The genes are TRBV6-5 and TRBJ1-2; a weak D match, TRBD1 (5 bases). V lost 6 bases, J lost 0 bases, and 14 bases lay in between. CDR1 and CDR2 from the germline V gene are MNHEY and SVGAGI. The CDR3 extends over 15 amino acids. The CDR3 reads CASRQRQYTNYGYTF. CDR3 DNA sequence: TGTGCCAGCAGGCAGAGACAGTATACTAACTATGGCTACACCTTC.

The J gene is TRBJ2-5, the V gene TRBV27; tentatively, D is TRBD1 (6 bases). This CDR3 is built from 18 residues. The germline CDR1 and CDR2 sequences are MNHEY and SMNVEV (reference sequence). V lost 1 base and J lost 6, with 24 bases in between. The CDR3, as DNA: TGTGCCAGCAGTTTATTGGGCAGTGTGGGACACAATTTAAAGACCCAGTACTTC. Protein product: CASSLLGSVGHNLKTQYF.

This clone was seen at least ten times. The CDR3, as DNA: TGCGCCAGCAGCTTGGTAGCGGGCTCTGGAAACACCATATATTTT. It is translated as CASSLVAGSGNTIYF. The chain combines TRBV5-1 with TRBJ1-3; D gene uncertain. Germline V gene data show CDR1 as SGHRS and CDR2 as YFSETQ. The length of the CDR3 is 15 residues. Trimming removed 0 bases from V and 0 bases from J, with 7 bases in between.

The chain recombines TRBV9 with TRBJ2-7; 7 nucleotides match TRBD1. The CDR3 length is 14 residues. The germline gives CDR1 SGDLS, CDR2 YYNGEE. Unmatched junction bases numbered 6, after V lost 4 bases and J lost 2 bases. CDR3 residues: CASSREGQTYEQYF. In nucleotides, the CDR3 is TGTGCCAGCAGCAGAGAGGGACAGACCTACGAGCAGTACTTC.

In nucleotides, the CDR3 is TGTGCCAGCAGCTTAGGGGTAGGAGGCAGGGGAGTCATGAACACTGAAGCTTTCTTT. Translating gives CASSLGVGGRGVMNTEAFF. The rearrangement uses TRBV7-9 and TRBJ1-1; D possibly corresponds to TRBD1 (6 bases). The CDR3 is 19 residues long. Germline V gene data show CDR1 as SEHNR and CDR2 as FQNEAQ (reference sequence). V was trimmed by 1 base and J by 0 bases, leaving 21 bases between them.

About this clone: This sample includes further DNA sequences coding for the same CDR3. CDR3 amino acids: CASSVGTDYGYTF. For the CDR3, the DNA is TGTGCCAGCAGCGTAGGGACGGACTATGGCTACACCTTC. V and J are TRBV9 and TRBJ1-2, with no clear D. The V and J ends lost 0 bases and 3 bases respectively, with 6 bases between them. This CDR3 contains 13 residues. CDR1 SGDLS and CDR2 YYNGEE come from the germline V gene.

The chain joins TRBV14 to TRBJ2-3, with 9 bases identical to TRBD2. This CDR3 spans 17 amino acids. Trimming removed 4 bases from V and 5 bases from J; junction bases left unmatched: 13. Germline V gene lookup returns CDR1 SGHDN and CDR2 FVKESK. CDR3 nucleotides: TGTGCCAGCAGCCTCGTAGGCCCAGCGGGAGGCGGAGATACGCAGTATTTT. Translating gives CASSLVGPAGGGDTQYF.

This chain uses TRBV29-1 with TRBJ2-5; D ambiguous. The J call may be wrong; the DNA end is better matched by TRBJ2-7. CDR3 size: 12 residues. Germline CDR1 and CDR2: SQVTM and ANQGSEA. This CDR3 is CSVALNSYEQYF. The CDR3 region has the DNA TGCAGCGTTGCCCTTAACTCCTACGAGCAGTACTTC.

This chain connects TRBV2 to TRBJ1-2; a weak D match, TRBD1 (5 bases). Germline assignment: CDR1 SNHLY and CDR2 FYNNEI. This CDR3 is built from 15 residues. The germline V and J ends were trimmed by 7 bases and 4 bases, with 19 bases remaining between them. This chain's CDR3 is CASTPTVGDSYGYTF. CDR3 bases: TGTGCCAGCACTCCGACGGTGGGGGATTCCTATGGCTACACCTTC.

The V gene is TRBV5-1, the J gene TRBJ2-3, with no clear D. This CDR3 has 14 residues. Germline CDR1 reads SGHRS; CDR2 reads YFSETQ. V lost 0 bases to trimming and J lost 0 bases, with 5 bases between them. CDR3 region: CASSLEPSTDTQYF. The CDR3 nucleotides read TGCGCCAGCAGCTTGGAGCCTAGCACAGATACGCAGTATTTT.

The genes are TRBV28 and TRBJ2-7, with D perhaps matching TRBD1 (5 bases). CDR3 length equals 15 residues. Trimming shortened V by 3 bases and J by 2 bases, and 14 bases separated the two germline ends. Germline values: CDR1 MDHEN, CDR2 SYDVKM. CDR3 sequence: CASSLGSRAPYEQYF. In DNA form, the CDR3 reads TGTGCCAGCAGTTTGGGTAGCAGGGCTCCCTACGAGCAGTACTTC.

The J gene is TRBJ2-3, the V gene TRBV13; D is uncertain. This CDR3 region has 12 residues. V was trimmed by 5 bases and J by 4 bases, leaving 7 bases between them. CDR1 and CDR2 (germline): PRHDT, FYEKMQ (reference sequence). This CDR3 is CASSLGADTQYF. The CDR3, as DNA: TGTGCCAGCAGCCTTGGGGCAGATACGCAGTATTTT.

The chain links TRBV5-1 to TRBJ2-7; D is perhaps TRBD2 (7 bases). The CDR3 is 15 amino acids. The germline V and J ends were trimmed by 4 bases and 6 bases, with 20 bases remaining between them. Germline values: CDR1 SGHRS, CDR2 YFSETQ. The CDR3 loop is CASSPFRGGRGEQYF. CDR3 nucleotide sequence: TGCGCCAGCAGCCCCTTTAGGGGGGGTCGGGGCGAGCAGTACTTC.

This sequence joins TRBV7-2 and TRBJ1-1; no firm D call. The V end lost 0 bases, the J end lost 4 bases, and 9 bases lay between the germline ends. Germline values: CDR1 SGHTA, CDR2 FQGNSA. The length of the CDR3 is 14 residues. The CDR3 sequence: CASSLARGGTEAFF. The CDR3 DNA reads TGTGCCAGCAGCTTAGCACGGGGAGGCACTGAAGCTTTCTTT.

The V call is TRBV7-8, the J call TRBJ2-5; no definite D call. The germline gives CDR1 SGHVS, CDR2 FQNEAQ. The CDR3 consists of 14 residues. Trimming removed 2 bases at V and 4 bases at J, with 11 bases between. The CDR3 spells CASSLKRHRETQYF. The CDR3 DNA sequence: TGTGCCAGCAGCTTAAAACGACACAGAGAGACCCAGTACTTC.

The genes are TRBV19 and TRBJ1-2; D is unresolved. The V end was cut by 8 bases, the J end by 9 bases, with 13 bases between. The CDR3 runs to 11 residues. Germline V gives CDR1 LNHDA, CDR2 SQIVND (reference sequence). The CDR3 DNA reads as TGTGCCAGTGGAGGGTCACTAAGCTACACCTTC. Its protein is CASGGSLSYTF.

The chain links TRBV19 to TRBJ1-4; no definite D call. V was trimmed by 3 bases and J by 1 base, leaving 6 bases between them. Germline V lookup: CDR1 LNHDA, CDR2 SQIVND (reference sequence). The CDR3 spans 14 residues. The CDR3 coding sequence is TGTGCCAGTAGTATTCAGCTAACTAATGAAAAACTGTTTTTT. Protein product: CASSIQLTNEKLFF.

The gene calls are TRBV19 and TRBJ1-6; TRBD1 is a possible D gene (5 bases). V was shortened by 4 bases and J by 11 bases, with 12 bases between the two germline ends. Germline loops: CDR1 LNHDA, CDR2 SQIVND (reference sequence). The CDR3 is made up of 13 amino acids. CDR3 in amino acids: CASSNAGFPPLHF. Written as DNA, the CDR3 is TGTGCCAGTAGTAACGCAGGGTTCCCACCCCTCCACTTT.